This T cell receptor beta chain was captured by sequencing in a study of cytotoxic CD8 clonotypes in ibrutinib-treated CLL. Regarding the study as a whole: Treatment left the uncommon public clonotypes either contracted or stable in frequency.

V lost 0 bases to trimming and J lost 12 bases, with 12 bases between them. The CDR3 sequence is 13 residues long. CDR1 is SGHRS, CDR2 YFSETQ, per germline. TCRdb's table, derived via immunoSEQ multiplex PCR, lists solely in-frame clones and lacks some. The data contain 35,000 to 45,000 clones, 70% to 80% of them singletons. This clone was counted only a few times. Its antigen remains unknown. This TCR was sampled from a human donor with chronic lymphocytic leukemia. J is TRBJ1-4 and V is TRBV5-1; possibly TRBD1 for D (5 bases). The sample in question was PBMCs, obtained at disease progression, from a patient treated with ibrutinib. DNA of the CDR3: TGCGCCAGCAGCTTGGGGCCGACAGAAGAACTGTTTTTT. Amino acids: CASSLGPTEELFF.